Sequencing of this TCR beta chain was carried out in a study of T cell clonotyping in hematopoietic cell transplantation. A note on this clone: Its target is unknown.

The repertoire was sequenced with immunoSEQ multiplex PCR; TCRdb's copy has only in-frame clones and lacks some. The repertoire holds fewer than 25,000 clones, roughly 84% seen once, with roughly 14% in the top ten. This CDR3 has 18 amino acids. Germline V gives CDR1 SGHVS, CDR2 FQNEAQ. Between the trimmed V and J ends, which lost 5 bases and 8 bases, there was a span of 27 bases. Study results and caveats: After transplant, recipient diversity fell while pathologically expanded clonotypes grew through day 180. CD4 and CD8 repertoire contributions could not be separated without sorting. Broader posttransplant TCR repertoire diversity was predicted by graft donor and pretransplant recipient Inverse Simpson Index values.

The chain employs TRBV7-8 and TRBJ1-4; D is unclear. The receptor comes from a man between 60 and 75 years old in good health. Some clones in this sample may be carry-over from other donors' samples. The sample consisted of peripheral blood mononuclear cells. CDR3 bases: TGTGCCAGCAGCCTCGTTCCTCCAAGATCAAGAATACACGAAAAACTGTTTTTT. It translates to CASSLVPPRSRIHEKLFF.